The T cell receptor beta chain under discussion was sequenced for a study of T cell responses to AZD1222 COVID-19 vaccine. Study-wide results and limits: As reported, nearly half of all spike-specific TCRs target variant regions that are unmutated.

Profiled with immunoSEQ multiplex PCR; TCRdb holds only in-frame clones, not every one. This sample carries approximately 110,000 clones, around 92% of them seen once, and the ten largest clones take 4.2%. In the case of this clone: Its antigen is still unknown.

The material sequenced was peripheral blood, taken on day 0 of AZD1222 vaccination. The clonotype was recovered from an adult in good health.

The DNA of the CDR3 is TGTGCCAGCAGCTTAGATTCGGGGACCTCCTACAATGAGCAGTTCTTC. Amino acids: CASSLDSGTSYNEQFF. The rearrangement joins TRBV7-2 to TRBJ2-1; D is tentatively TRBD1 or TRBD2 (5 bases each). Trimming cost V 1 base and J 0 bases, with 10 bases left between them. Germline CDR1 and CDR2: SGHTA and FQGNSA. This CDR3 has 16 amino acids.